This T cell receptor (beta chain) is drawn from a study of OX40 agonist ivuxolimab in advanced cancers. Study context: Melanoma, hepatocellular carcinoma, head and neck or renal cell cancer occurred in dose-escalation patients.

As regards this clone: Its antigen is as yet unknown.

Clones were sequenced by immunoSEQ multiplex PCR, and TCRdb holds only the in-frame ones, with some missing. The sample has fewer than 85,000 clones; roughly 90% are singletons. The V gene's germline CDR1 is SGHAT and CDR2 FQNNGV. Trimming cost V 4 bases and J 3 bases, with 4 bases left between them. This CDR3 is 11 amino acids long. Findings of the study overall: Some patients who did not respond also had low normalized T-cell clonal expansion.

The clonotype originates from an adult with an advanced solid tumor such as melanoma, head and neck, liver or kidney cancer. The sequencing here drew on CD4+ or CD8+ T cells sorted from blood, taken in a trial of the OX40 agonist ivuxolimab. The gene calls are TRBV11-2 and TRBJ2-7; the D is unclear. CDR3 nucleotides: TGTGCCAGCAGCTCTCACTACGAGCAGTACTTC. Translation gives CASSSHYEQYF.